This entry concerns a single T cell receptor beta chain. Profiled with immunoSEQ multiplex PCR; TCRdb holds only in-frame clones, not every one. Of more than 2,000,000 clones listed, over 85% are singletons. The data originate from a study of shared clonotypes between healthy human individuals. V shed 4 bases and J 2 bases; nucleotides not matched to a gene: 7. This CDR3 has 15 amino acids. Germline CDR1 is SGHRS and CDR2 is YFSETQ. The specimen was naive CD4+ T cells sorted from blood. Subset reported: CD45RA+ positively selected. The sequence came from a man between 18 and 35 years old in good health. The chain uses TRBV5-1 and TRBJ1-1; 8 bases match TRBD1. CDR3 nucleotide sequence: TGCGCCAGCAGCCGGGCCGGACAGGGAAACACTGAAGCTTTCTTT. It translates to CASSRAGQGNTEAFF.